Shown below are 22 T cell receptor beta chains from a single sample sequenced in a study of blood T cell repertoires in COVID-19. The method was immunoSEQ multiplex PCR; TCRdb's version includes in-frame clones alone and lacks a portion of them. The sample shows 450,000 to 600,000 clones, about 90% of them seen only once. The sample taken for sequencing was PBMCs or T cells enriched from blood (not recorded which). The receptors were sampled from a woman under 30 who had recovered from COVID-19.

The J gene is TRBJ2-2, the V gene TRBV28; 12 bases match TRBD2. CDR3 length: 15 amino acids. CDR1 and CDR2 from the germline V gene are MDHEN and SYDVKM. V lost 8 bases, J lost 3 bases, and 4 bases stayed unmatched. CDR3: CASGLAGFYTGELFF. The CDR3 DNA reads TGTGCCAGCGGACTAGCGGGGTTTTACACCGGGGAGCTGTTTTTT.

This clone was recorded only once. The J gene is TRBJ1-6, the V gene TRBV12-3 or TRBV12-4; D gene unclear. This CDR3 has 12 amino acids. Trimming stripped 5 bases from V and 7 bases from J, with 6 bases between. Here the CDR3 DNA reads TGTGCCAGCAGTCCCCAGAATTCACCCCTCCACTTT. It yields the protein CASSPQNSPLHF.

This clone has ten or more counts. Other DNA sequences in this specimen translate into the identical CDR3. This chain connects TRBV5-4 to TRBJ1-2, with a possible D match to TRBD1 (6 bases). The germline gives CDR1 SGHNT, CDR2 YYREEE (reference sequence). This CDR3 region has 13 residues. V shed 5 bases and J shed 2 bases, with 10 bases lying between them. For the CDR3, the DNA is TGTGCCAGCAGTCCAGACAGGAACTATGGCTACACCTTC. Encoded protein: CASSPDRNYGYTF.

This sequence joins TRBV30 and TRBJ2-2; a weak D match, TRBD1 (5 bases). Germline lookup yields CDR1 GTSNPN and CDR2 SVGIG (reference sequence). The CDR3 is 13 residues long. Trimming pared 0 bases from V and 3 bases from J, leaving 5 bases between. The CDR3 nucleotides are TGTGCCTGGAGTGTACAGGACACCGGGGAGCTGTTTTTT. Its protein is CAWSVQDTGELFF.

J is TRBJ1-2 and V is TRBV19, with D hard to call. The CDR3 consists of 13 residues. Trimming left V 0 bases short and J 7 bases short, with 9 bases between. CDR1 is LNHDA and CDR2 is SQIVND in the germline V gene (reference sequence). The CDR3 nucleotides read TGTGCCAGTAGTATAGACGGAGTAAGTGGCTACACCTTC. Protein product: CASSIDGVSGYTF.

This rearrangement joins TRBV2 to TRBJ2-5; tentative D call: TRBD1 (6 bases). Germline lookup yields CDR1 SNHLY and CDR2 FYNNEI. Between the trimmed V and J ends, which lost 3 bases and 5 bases, there was a span of 16 bases. The CDR3 is 15 residues long. Here the CDR3 DNA reads TGTGCCAGCAGTGAGGGGGCGACTAAAGGGGAGACCCAGTACTTC. Protein product: CASSEGATKGETQYF.

This chain joins TRBV27 and TRBJ2-7; 8 positions match TRBD1. The germline V gene has CDR1 MNHEY and CDR2 SMNVEV (reference sequence). The CDR3 is made up of 18 amino acids. The J segment lost 0 bases and the V segment lost 6 bases, leaving 16 bases of the junction unmatched. This chain's CDR3 is CASRPRGRGQVISYEQYF. CDR3 nucleotide sequence: TGTGCCAGCAGACCCCGAGGAAGGGGACAGGTAATCTCCTACGAGCAGTACTTC.

This rearrangement joins TRBV9 to TRBJ1-3; D is perhaps TRBD1 (5 bases). CDR1 SGDLS and CDR2 YYNGEE come from the germline V gene. There are 17 residues in the CDR3. Trimming took 4 bases from V and 0 from J, leaving 17 bases between them. The CDR3 loop is CASSLGGGLSSGNTIYF. Written as DNA, the CDR3 is TGTGCCAGCAGCTTGGGGGGAGGGCTAAGCTCTGGAAACACCATATATTTT.

The chain employs TRBV9 and TRBJ2-7, with 7 nucleotides matching TRBD1. This CDR3 comprises 15 residues. Germline lookup yields CDR1 SGDLS and CDR2 YYNGEE. V trimming: 4 bases; J trimming: 3 bases; junction bases outside the gene matches: 10. CDR3 DNA sequence: TGTGCCAGCAGCCCAAGACAGGGATCGTACTACGAGCAGTACTTC. Translation: CASSPRQGSYYEQYF.

The chain is built from TRBV3-1 (or the pseudogene TRBV3-2) and TRBJ1-5, with D possibly matching TRBD1 (5 bases). This CDR3 spans 17 amino acids. Trimming stripped 0 bases from V and 1 base from J, with 13 bases between. CDR1 is LGHDT and CDR2 is YNNKEL in the germline V gene (reference sequence). Here the CDR3 DNA reads TGTGCCAGCAGCCAAGAGTGGCGGGGCGCAAGCAATCAGCCCCAGCATTTT. Protein: CASSQEWRGASNQPQHF.

This clone was found once. The chain couples TRBV12-3 or TRBV12-4 to TRBJ2-7; a possible D gene is TRBD2 (5 bases). The CDR3 is 13 amino acids. The ends were cut back, 10 bases at V and 5 bases at J, with 18 bases in the middle. CDR3 DNA: TGTGCCACCCGGTTGAGGCCGGGGAACGAGCAGTACTTC. This codes for CATRLRPGNEQYF.

This sequence joins TRBV10-3 and TRBJ1-1; TRBD1 is a possible D gene (5 bases). CDR3 size: 14 residues. The germline V gene encodes CDR1 ENHRY and CDR2 SYGVKD. Between the trimmed V and J ends, which lost 2 bases and 6 bases, there was a span of 13 bases. As DNA, the CDR3 is TGTGCCATCAGTGAGGGGGCGTTAAGGGCTGAAGCTTTCTTT. Its translation is CAISEGALRAEAFF.

V is TRBV20-1 and J is TRBJ2-5, with 7 positions matching TRBD2. The J segment lost 4 bases and the V segment lost 3 bases, leaving 2 bases of the junction unmatched. Germline V gives CDR1 DFQATT, CDR2 SNEGSKA (reference sequence). The CDR3 loop spans 12 amino acids. The CDR3 DNA reads TGCAGTGCTAGTGGCGGGGGAGAGACCCAGTACTTC. This translates into CSASGGGETQYF.

This chain joins TRBV5-6 and TRBJ1-1; unclear D gene. V shed 2 bases and J shed 1 base, with 15 bases lying between them. The germline V gene encodes CDR1 SGHDT and CDR2 YYEEEE. This CDR3 has 16 residues. This CDR3 is CASSLVLTAGNTEAFF. The CDR3 DNA reads as TGTGCCAGCAGCTTAGTTTTAACCGCGGGGAACACTGAAGCTTTCTTT.

This clone appeared once. The genes are TRBV28 and TRBJ2-2; 7 nucleotides agree with TRBD1. The CDR3 sequence is 15 residues long. Germline V CDR1 and CDR2: MDHEN, SYDVKM. V gave up 7 bases and J gave up 1 base; unmatched junction bases: 6. For the CDR3, the DNA is TGTGCCAGCACCACCGACAGGGAGAACACCGGGGAGCTGTTTTTT. Protein: CASTTDRENTGELFF.

This clone was picked up one time. The chain has TRBV21-1 and TRBJ2-5; the D call TRBD2 from the table was never checked on the DNA. TRBV21-1 is a recognized pseudogene. The CDR3 sequence is 14 residues long. CDR3 DNA: TGTGCCAGCAGCAAAGCTCTACAACCGGGGACCCAGTACTTC. Residues: CASSKALQPGTQYF.

This sequence joins TRBV5-1 and TRBJ1-1, with D unclear. From germline, CDR1 is SGHRS and CDR2 YFSETQ. The CDR3 runs 13 residues. V was clipped by 4 bases and J by 0 bases, with 7 bases between them. The CDR3 coding sequence is TGCGCCAGCAGCCGGGAGGTGAACACTGAAGCTTTCTTT. It translates to CASSREVNTEAFF.

The chain joins TRBV6-1 to TRBJ1-6; a weak D match, TRBD1 (6 bases). Germline values: CDR1 MNHNS, CDR2 SASEGT. The V gene lost 3 bases and the J gene lost 10 bases, with 16 bases spanning the gap. The CDR3 is 15 amino acids. In DNA, the CDR3 is TGTGCCAGCAGTGAGTATTCCCAGGGGAGCTCACCCCTCCACTTT. Its protein product is CASSEYSQGSSPLHF.

This clone was detected once. The DNA of the CDR3 is TGTGCCAGCAGCCAAGTAGGGTTGCTAGCGGGGATCACCGGGGAGCTGTTTTTT. Its translation is CASSQVGLLAGITGELFF. V and J are TRBV3-1 (or the pseudogene TRBV3-2) and TRBJ2-2, with 9 nucleotides matching TRBD2. The CDR3 covers 18 residues. With V trimmed by 1 base and J by 4 bases, 10 bases remained unmatched. Germline values: CDR1 LGHDT, CDR2 YNNKEL (reference sequence).

The chain employs TRBV30 and TRBJ2-1; no clear D. CDR3 length: 12 residues. The germline CDR1 and CDR2 sequences are GTSNPN and SVGIG (reference sequence). Trimming removed 5 bases from V and 2 bases from J, with 7 bases in between. The CDR3 is CAWSGAYNEQFF. The CDR3 DNA reads TGTGCCTGGTCAGGCGCCTACAATGAGCAGTTCTTC.

The chain combines TRBV2 with TRBJ1-4; D perhaps matches TRBD1 (5 bases). The V end was cut by 6 bases, the J end by 3 bases, with 11 bases between. Germline lookup yields CDR1 SNHLY and CDR2 FYNNEI. The CDR3 runs 14 residues. CDR3 protein: CASRRGSANEKLFF. CDR3 coding DNA: TGTGCCAGCAGAAGGGGTTCCGCTAATGAAAAACTGTTTTTT. Full variable domain (outside the CDR3, taken from reference TRBV2 and TRBJ1-4): EPEVTQTPSHQVTQMGQEVILRCVPISNHLYFYWYRQILGQKVEFLVSFYNNEISEKSEIFDDQFSVERPDGSNFTLKIRSTKLEDSAMYFCASRRGSANEKLFFGSGTQLSVL.

The chain combines TRBV7-2 with TRBJ2-2; D might be TRBD2 (6 bases). From germline, CDR1 is SGHTA and CDR2 FQGNSA. This CDR3 has 14 amino acids. With 3 bases removed from V and 5 bases from J, the gap between germline ends came to 10 bases. The CDR3 DNA follows: TGTGCCAGCAGCTTGACTAGAGGGACCGGGGAGCTGTTTTTT. Translating gives CASSLTRGTGELFF.